This T cell receptor beta chain was found in a study of cytomegalovirus exposure and HLA in healthy donors. Germline-derived CDR1 and CDR2 are PRHDT and FYEKMQ (reference sequence). The CDR3 length is 16 residues. The V segment lost 1 base and the J segment 1 base; nucleotides outside the gene matches: 3. Primers for the PCR totalled 60 Vbeta and 13 Jbeta. TCRdb's table, derived via immunoSEQ multiplex PCR, lists solely in-frame clones and lacks some. Here the sample spans about 110,000 clones, approximately 79% being singletons. Overall study results and limits: Donors belonging to an Asian-associated ancestry cluster reportedly showed fewer N-insertions in productive TCRs than the 666-donor mean, according to what a later analysis found. In a later analysis, DRB1 alleles had the most associated TCRs; HLA-C alleles the fewest. There were some V segments, including TRBV6-2 and TRBV6-3, excluded as indistinguishable.

In regard to this clone: Its antigen is not identified.

The sequencing input was PBMCs. This TCR came from a man aged 60 to 69 in good health and CMV-seronegative. This sequence joins TRBV13 and TRBJ2-2; TRBD2 agrees at 7 bases. CDR3 region: CASSLVAGVNTGELFF. The CDR3 nucleotides read TGTGCCAGCAGCTTAGTTGCGGGGGTGAACACCGGGGAGCTGTTTTTT.